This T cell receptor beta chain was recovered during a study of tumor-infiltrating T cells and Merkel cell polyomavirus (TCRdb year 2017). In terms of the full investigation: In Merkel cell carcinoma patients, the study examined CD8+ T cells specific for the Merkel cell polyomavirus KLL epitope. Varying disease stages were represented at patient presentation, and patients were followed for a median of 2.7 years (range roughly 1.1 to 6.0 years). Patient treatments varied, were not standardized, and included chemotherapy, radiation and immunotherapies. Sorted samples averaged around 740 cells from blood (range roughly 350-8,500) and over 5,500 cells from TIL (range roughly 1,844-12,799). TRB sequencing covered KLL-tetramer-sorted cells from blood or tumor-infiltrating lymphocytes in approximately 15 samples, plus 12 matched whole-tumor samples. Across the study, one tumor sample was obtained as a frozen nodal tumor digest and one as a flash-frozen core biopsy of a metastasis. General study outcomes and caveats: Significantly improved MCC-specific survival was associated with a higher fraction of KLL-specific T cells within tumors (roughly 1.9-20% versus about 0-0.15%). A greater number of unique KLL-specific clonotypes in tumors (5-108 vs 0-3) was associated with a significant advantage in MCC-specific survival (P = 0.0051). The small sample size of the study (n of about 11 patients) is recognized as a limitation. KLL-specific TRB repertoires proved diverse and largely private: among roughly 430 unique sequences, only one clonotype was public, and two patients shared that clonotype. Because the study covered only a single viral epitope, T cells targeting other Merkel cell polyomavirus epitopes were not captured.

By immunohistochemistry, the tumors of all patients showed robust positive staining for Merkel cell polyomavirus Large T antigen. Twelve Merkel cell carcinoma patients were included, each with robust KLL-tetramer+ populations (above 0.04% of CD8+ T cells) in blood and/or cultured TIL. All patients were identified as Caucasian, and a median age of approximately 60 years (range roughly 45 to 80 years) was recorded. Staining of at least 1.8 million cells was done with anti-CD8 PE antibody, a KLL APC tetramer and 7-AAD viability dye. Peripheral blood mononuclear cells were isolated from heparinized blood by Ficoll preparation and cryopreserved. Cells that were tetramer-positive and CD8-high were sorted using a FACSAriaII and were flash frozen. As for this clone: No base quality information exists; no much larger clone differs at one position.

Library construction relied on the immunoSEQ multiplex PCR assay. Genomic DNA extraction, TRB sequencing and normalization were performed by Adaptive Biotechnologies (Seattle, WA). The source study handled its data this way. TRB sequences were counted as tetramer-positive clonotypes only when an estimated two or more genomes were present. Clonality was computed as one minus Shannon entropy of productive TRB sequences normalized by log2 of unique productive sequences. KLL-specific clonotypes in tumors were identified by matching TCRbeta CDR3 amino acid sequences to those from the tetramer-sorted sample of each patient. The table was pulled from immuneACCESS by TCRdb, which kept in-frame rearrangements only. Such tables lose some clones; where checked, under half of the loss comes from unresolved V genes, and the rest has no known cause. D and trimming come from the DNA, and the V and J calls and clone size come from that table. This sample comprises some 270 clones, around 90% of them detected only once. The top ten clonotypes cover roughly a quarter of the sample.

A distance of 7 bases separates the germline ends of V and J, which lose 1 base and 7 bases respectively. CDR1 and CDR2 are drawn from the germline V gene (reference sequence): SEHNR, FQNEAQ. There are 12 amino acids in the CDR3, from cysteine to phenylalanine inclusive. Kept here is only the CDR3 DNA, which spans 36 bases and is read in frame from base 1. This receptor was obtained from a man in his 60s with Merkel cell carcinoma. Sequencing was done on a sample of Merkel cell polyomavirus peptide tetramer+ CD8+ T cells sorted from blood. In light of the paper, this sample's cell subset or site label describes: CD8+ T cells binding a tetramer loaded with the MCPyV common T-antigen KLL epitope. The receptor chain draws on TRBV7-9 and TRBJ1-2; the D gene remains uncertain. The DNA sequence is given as TGTGCCAGCAGCTTAGAGAACGGTGGCTACACCTTC. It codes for CASSLENGGYTF. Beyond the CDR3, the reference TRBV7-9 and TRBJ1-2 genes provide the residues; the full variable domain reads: DTGVSQNPRHKITKRGQNVTFRCDPISEHNRLYWYRQTLGQGPEFLTYFQNEAQLEKSRLLSDRFSAERPKGSFSTLEIQRTEQGDSAMYLCASSLENGGYTFGSGTRLTVV.